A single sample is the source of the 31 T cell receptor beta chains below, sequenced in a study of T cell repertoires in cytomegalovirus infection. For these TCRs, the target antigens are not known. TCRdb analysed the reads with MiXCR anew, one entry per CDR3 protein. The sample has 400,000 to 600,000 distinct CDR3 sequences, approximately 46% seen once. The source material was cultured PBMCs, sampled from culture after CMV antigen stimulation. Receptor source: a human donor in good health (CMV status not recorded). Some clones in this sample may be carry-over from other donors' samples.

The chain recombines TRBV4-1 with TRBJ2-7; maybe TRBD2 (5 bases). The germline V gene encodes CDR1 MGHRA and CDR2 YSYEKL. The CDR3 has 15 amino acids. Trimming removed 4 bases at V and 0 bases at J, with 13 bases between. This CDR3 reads CASSLGASSSYEQYF. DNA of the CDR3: TGCGCCAGCAGCCTGGGAGCCAGCAGCTCCTACGAGCAGTACTTC.

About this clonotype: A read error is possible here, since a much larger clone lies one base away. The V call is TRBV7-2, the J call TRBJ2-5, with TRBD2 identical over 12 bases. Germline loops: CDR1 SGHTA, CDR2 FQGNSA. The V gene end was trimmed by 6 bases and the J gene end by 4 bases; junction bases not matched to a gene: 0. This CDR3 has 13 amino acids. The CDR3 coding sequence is TGTACCAGCAGGACTAGCGGGGGAGAGACCCAGTACTTC. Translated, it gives CTSRTSGGETQYF.

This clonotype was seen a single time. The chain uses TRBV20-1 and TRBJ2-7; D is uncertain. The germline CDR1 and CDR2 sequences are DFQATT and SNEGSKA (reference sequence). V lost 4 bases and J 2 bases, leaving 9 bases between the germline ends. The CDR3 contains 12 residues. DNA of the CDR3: TGCAGTGCTAAGGCCGCAACCTACGAGCAGTACTTC. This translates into CSAKAATYEQYF.

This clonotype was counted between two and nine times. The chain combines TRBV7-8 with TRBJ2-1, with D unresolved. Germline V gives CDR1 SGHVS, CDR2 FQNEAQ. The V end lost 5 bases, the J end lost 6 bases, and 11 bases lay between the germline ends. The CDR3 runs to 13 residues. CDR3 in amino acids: CASSHAGFNEQFF. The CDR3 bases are TGTGCCAGCAGCCACGCCGGGTTCAATGAGCAGTTCTTC. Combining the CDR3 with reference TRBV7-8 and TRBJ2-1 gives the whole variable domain GAGVSQSPRYKVAKRGQDVALRCDPISGHVSLFWYQQALGQGPEFLTYFQNEAQLDKSGLPSDRFFAERPEGSVSTLKIQRTQQEDSAVYLCASSHAGFNEQFFGPGTRLTVL.

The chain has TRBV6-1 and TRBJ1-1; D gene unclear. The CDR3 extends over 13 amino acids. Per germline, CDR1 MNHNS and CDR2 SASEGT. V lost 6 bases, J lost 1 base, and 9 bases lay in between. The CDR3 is CASRIAQNTEAFF. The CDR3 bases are TGTGCCAGCAGGATAGCACAGAACACTGAAGCTTTCTTT.

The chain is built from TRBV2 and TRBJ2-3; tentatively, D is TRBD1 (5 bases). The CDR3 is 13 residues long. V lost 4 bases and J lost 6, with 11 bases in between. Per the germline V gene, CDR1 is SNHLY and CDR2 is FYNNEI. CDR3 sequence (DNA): TGTGCCAGCAGTGGACAGCAACCGGATACGCAGTATTTT. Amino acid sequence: CASSGQQPDTQYF.

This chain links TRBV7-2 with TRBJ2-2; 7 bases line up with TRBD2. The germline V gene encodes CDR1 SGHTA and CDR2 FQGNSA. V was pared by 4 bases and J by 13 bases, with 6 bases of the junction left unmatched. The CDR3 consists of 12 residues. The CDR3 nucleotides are TGTGCCAGCAGCTCCTACTCGGGAGGGCTGTTTTTT. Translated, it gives CASSSYSGGLFF.

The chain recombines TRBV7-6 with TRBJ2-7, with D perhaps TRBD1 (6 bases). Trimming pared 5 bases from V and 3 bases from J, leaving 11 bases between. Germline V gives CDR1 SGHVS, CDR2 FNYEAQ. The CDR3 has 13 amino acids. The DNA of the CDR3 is TGTGCCAGCAGCCCAGGGGTTGGCTACGAGCAGTACTTC. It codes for CASSPGVGYEQYF.

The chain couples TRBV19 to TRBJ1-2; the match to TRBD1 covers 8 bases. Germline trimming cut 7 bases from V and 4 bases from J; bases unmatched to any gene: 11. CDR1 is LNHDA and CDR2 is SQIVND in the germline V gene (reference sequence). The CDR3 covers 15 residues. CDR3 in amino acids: CASKDRALGAYGYTF. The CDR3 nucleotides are TGTGCCAGTAAGGACAGGGCCCTCGGCGCCTATGGCTACACCTTC.

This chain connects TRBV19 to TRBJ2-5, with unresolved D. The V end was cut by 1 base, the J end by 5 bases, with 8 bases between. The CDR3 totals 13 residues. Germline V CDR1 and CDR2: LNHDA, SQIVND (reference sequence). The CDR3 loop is CASSIGQQETQYF. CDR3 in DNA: TGTGCCAGTAGTATAGGGCAGCAGGAGACCCAGTACTTC.

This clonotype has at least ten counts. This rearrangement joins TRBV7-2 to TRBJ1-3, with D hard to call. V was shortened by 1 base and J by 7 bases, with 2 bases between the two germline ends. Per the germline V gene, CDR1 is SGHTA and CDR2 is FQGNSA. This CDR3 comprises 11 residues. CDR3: CASSLVNTIYF. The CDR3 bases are TGTGCCAGCAGCTTAGTTAACACCATATATTTT.

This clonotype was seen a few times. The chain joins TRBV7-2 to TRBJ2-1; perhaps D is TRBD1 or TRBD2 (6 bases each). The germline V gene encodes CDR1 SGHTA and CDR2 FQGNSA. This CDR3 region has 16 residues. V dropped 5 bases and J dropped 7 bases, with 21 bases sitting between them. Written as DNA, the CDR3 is TGTGCCAGCAGCATCTTTACGGGGGCTGGGGGGAATGAGCAGTTCTTC. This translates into CASSIFTGAGGNEQFF.

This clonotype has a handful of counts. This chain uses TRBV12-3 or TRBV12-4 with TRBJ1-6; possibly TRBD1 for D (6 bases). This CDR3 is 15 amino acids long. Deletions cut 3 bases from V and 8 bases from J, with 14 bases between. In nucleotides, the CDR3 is TGTGCCAGCAGTTTGAACAGGGTGGTACATTCACCCCTCCACTTT. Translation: CASSLNRVVHSPLHF.

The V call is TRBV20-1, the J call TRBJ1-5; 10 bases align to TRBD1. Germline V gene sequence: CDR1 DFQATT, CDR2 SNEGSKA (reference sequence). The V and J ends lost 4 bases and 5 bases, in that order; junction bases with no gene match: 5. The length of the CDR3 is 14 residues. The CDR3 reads CSATRTGGHQPQHF. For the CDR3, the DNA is TGCAGTGCTACCCGGACAGGGGGTCATCAGCCCCAGCATTTT.

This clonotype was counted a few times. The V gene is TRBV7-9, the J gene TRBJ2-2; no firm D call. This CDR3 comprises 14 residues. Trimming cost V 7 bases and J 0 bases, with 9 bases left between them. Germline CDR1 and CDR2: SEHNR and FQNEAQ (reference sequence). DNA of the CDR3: TGTGCCAGCATAGACACCGCGAACACCGGGGAGCTGTTTTTT. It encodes CASIDTANTGELFF.

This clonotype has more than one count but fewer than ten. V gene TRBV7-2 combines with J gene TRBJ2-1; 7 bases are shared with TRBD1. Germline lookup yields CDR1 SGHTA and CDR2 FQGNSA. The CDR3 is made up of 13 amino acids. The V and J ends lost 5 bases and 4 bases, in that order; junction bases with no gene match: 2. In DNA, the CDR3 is TGTGCCAGCAGCGGGACAGCTTACAATGAGCAGTTCTTC. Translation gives CASSGTAYNEQFF.

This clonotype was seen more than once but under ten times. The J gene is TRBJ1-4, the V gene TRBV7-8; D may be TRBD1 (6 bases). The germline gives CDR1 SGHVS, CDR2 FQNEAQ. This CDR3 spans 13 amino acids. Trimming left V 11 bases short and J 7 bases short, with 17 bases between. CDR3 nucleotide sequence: TGTGCCTGGGGGGGGGCGCGAGGTGAAAAACTGTTTTTT. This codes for CAWGGARGEKLFF.

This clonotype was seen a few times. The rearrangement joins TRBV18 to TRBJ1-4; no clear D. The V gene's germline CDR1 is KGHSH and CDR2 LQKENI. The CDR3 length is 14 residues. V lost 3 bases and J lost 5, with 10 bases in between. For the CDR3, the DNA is TGTGCCAGCTCACCCGGACGGATGAATGAAAAACTGTTTTTT. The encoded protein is CASSPGRMNEKLFF.

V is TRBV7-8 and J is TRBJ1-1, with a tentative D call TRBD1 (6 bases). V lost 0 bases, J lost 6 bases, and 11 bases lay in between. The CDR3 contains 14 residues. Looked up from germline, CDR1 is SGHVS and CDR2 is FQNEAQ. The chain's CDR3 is CASSLARGSAEAFF. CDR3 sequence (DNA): TGTGCCAGCAGCTTAGCGAGGGGGTCAGCTGAAGCTTTCTTT.

CDR3 amino acids: CASSPDRGWTEAFF. The CDR3 DNA sequence: TGTGCCAGCAGCCCCGACCGGGGATGGACTGAAGCTTTCTTT. The V and J genes are TRBV12-3 or TRBV12-4 and TRBJ1-1; D gene ambiguous. The CDR3 is made up of 14 amino acids. With 6 bases removed from V and 5 bases from J, the gap between germline ends came to 16 bases.

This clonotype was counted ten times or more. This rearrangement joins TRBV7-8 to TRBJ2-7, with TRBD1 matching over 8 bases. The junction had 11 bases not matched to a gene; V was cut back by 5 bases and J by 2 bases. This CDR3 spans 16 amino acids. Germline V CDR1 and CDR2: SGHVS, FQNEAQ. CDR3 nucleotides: TGTGCCAGCAGCGGGAGAAAGGGGGACAGGCCCTACGAGCAGTACTTC. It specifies CASSGRKGDRPYEQYF.

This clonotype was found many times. The CDR3 spells CASSLATSYGITYEQYF. DNA of the CDR3: TGTGCCAGCAGCTTGGCAACTAGTTATGGGATAACCTACGAGCAGTACTTC. J is TRBJ2-7 and V is TRBV7-2; a possible D gene is TRBD2 (5 bases). This CDR3 has 17 amino acids. The V gene lost 3 bases and the J gene lost 2 bases, with 20 bases spanning the gap. CDR1 is SGHTA and CDR2 is FQGNSA in the germline V gene.

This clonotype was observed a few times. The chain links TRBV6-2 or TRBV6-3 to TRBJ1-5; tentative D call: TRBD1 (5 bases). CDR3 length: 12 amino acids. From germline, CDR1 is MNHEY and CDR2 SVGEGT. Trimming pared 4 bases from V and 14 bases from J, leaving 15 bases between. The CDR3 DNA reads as TGTGCCAGCAGTTCGATTGGGCAGGGAAAGCATTTT. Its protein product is CASSSIGQGKHF.

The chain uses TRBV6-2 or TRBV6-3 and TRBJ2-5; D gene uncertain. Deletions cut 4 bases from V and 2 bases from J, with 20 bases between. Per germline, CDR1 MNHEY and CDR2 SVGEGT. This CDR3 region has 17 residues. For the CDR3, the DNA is TGTGCCAGCAGTTTGCTCGGTCCTACCACGAGACAAGAGACCCAGTACTTC. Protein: CASSLLGPTTRQETQYF.

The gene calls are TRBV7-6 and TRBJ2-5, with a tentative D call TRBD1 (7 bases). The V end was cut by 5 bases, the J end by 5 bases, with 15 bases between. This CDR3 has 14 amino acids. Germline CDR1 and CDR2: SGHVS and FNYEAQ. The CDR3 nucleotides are TGTGCCAGCAGCCTGGATGCAGGGGGGGAGACCCAGTACTTC. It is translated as CASSLDAGGETQYF.

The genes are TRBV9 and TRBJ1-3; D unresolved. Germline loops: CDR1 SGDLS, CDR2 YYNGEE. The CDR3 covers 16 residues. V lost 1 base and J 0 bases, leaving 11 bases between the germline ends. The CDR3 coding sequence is TGTGCCAGCAGCGTACAGTCGGGGAGCTCTGGAAACACCATATATTTT. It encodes CASSVQSGSSGNTIYF.

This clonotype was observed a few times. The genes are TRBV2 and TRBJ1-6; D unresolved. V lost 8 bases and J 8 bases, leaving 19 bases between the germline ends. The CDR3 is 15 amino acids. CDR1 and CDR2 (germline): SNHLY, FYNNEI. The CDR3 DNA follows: TGTGCCAGCCAATTGGATCTCCTGAACCATTCACCCCTCCACTTT. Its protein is CASQLDLLNHSPLHF.

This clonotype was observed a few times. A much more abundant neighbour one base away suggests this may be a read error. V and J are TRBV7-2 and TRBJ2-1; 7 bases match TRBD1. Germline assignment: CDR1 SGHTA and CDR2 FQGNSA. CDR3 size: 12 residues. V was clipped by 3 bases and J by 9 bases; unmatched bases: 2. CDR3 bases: TGTGCCAGCAGCTTTACAGGGGTTGAGCAGTTCTTC. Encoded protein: CASSFTGVEQFF.

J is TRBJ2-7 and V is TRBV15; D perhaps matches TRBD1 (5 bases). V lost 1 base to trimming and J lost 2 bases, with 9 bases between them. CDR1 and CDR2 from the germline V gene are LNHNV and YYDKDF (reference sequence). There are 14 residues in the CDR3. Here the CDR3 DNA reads TGTGCCACCAGCAGAGGGGGCAGACCCTACGAGCAGTACTTC. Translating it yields CATSRGGRPYEQYF. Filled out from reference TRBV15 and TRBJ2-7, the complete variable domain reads DAMVIQNPRYQVTQFGKPVTLSCSQTLNHNVMYWYQQKSSQAPKLLFHYYDKDFNNEADTPDNFQSRRPNTSFCFLDIRSPGLGDTAMYLCATSRGGRPYEQYFGPGTRLTVT.

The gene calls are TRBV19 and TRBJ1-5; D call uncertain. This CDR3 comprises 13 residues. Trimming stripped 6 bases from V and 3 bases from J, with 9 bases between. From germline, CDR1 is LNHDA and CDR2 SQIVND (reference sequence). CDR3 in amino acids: CASRIGFNQPQHF. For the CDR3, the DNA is TGTGCCAGTAGAATCGGCTTCAATCAGCCCCAGCATTTT.

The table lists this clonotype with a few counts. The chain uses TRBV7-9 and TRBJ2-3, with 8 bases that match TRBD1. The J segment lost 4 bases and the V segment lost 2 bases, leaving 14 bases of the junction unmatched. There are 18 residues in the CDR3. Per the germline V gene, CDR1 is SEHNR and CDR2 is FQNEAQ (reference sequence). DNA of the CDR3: TGTGCCAGCAGCTTATCCGCCGCGGACAGGGCGGGCGCAGATACGCAGTATTTT. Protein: CASSLSAADRAGADTQYF.